These 11 T cell receptor beta chains share one sample of origin, sequenced in a study of blood T cell repertoires in COVID-19. Here immunoSEQ multiplex PCR was the method, and the copy in TCRdb shows in-frame clones only, minus some. The repertoire holds approximately 400,000 clones, with roughly 90% as singletons. The specimen was peripheral blood. All receptors come from a man aged 40-49 years with acute or convalescent COVID-19.

The rearrangement links TRBV20-1 to TRBJ1-1; D not certain. The CDR3 has 14 residues. V lost 3 bases to trimming and J lost 1 base, with 12 bases between them. Germline lookup yields CDR1 DFQATT and CDR2 SNEGSKA (reference sequence). The CDR3 sequence: CSASARVKNTEAFF. CDR3 coding DNA: TGCAGTGCTAGTGCGAGGGTTAAGAACACTGAAGCTTTCTTT.

This sequence joins TRBV18 and TRBJ1-3; D gene ambiguous. In germline, CDR1 is KGHSH, CDR2 LQKENI. The CDR3 covers 13 residues. The V and J ends lost 3 bases and 9 bases respectively, with 12 bases between them. CDR3 in amino acids: CASSPSGFATIYF. The DNA of the CDR3 is TGTGCCAGCTCACCGTCGGGGTTTGCCACCATATATTTT.

V usage is TRBV4-2 and J usage is TRBJ1-3; no clear D. This CDR3 contains 15 residues. V lost 0 bases, J lost 3 bases, and 9 bases lay in between. CDR1 and CDR2 (germline): LGHNA, YNFKEQ. In DNA, the CDR3 is TGTGCCAGCAGCCAAGATCTGGAGGTTGGAAACACCATATATTTT. This translates into CASSQDLEVGNTIYF.

The chain links TRBV21-1 to TRBJ2-6; the D call TRBD1 from the table was never checked on the DNA. TRBV21-1 is noted as a pseudogene. The CDR3 is 20 residues long. The DNA of the CDR3 is TGTGCCAGCAGCAAAGGTAGGAAAACAGGGCCCAGTGTTGGGGCCAACGTCCTGACTTTC. The encoded protein is CASSKGRKTGPSVGANVLTF.

This chain connects TRBV7-9 to TRBJ2-1; D uncertain. Trimming shortened V by 1 base and J by 7 bases, and 11 bases separated the two germline ends. CDR1 is SEHNR and CDR2 is FQNEAQ in the germline V gene (reference sequence). The length of the CDR3 is 14 residues. CDR3 DNA: TGTGCCAGCAGCTTAGGAGGTGTAGCAAATGAGCAGTTCTTC. It specifies CASSLGGVANEQFF.

The V gene is TRBV27, the J gene TRBJ2-2; perhaps TRBD1 as D (5 bases). Trimming cost V 6 bases and J 7 bases, with 15 bases left between them. Per the germline V gene, CDR1 is MNHEY and CDR2 is SMNVEV (reference sequence). The CDR3 loop spans 14 amino acids. CDR3 sequence: CASSLGAGYGELFF. CDR3 nucleotides: TGTGCCAGCAGCTTAGGGGCTGGGTACGGGGAGCTGTTTTTT.

The gene calls are TRBV5-4 and TRBJ1-1; D not certain. The V end was cut by 1 base, the J end by 5 bases, with 6 bases between. The CDR3 has 12 amino acids. Germline lookup yields CDR1 SGHNT and CDR2 YYREEE (reference sequence). The CDR3 here is CASSLLKTEAFF. The CDR3 region has the DNA TGTGCCAGCAGCTTGCTAAAAACTGAAGCTTTCTTT.

This chain uses TRBV7-2 with TRBJ2-7; tentative D call: TRBD1 (6 bases). The CDR3 is 14 residues long. Germline V lookup: CDR1 SGHTA, CDR2 FQGNSA. V lost 4 bases and J 0 bases, leaving 10 bases between the germline ends. This CDR3 reads CASSSDRSSYEQYF. CDR3 sequence (DNA): TGTGCCAGCAGCTCAGACAGGAGCTCCTACGAGCAGTACTTC.

The V call is TRBV5-4, the J call TRBJ2-1; 9 bases fit TRBD2. The germline gives CDR1 SGHNT, CDR2 YYREEE (reference sequence). This CDR3 is built from 14 residues. The V gene end was trimmed by 2 bases and the J gene end by 4 bases; junction bases not matched to a gene: 1. The CDR3 region has the DNA TGTGCCAGCAGCTTAGGACTAGCGTACAATGAGCAGTTCTTC. Translating it yields CASSLGLAYNEQFF.

The chain joins TRBV29-1 to TRBJ1-5; the D gene is possibly TRBD1 (6 bases). V dropped 4 bases and J dropped 5 bases, with 15 bases sitting between them. The CDR3 extends over 14 amino acids. Germline CDR1 reads SQVTM; CDR2 reads ANQGSEA. The CDR3, as DNA: TGCAGCGTTGGGGTGGGGGCTGACGATCAGCCCCAGCATTTT. Its translation: CSVGVGADDQPQHF.

This chain uses TRBV4-2 with TRBJ2-2; D may be TRBD2 (6 bases). Germline loops: CDR1 LGHNA, CDR2 YNFKEQ. The CDR3 totals 14 residues. Trimming stripped 4 bases from V and 5 bases from J, with 11 bases between. The CDR3 DNA follows: TGTGCCAGCAGCCTCCTCGGGGGAACCGGGGAGCTGTTTTTT. This encodes CASSLLGGTGELFF.